Listed here are 31 T cell receptor beta chains from one sample, sequenced in a study of beta chain features in type 1 diabetes. Expressed TCRB transcripts were sequenced after all isolated RNA was converted to cDNA. Sequencing used immunoSEQ multiplex PCR; TCRdb keeps in-frame clones, though not all of them. The data show approximately 100,000 clones, with 40% seen just once and 0.06% to 0.075% held by the top ten. Sequenced: stem cell memory CD4+ T cells from blood. All receptors come from a young woman in good health.

V usage is TRBV2 and J usage is TRBJ2-1; 15 positions match TRBD2. This CDR3 region has 16 residues. Losses at the gene ends were 2 bases for V and 6 bases for J; bases not matched to a gene: 2. Germline-derived CDR1 and CDR2 are SNHLY and FYNNEI. The CDR3 is CASSEWGLAGGNEQFF. The CDR3 bases are TGTGCCAGCAGTGAATGGGGACTAGCGGGGGGCAATGAGCAGTTCTTC.

The V call is TRBV28, the J call TRBJ1-1; 9 bases match TRBD1. CDR1 is MDHEN, CDR2 SYDVKM, per germline. This CDR3 contains 16 residues. The V and J ends lost 2 bases and 7 bases, in that order; junction bases with no gene match: 11. Written as DNA, the CDR3 is TGTGCCAGCAGTTTAATGGGACAGGGATTGGGCGATGAAGCTTTCTTT. Translation: CASSLMGQGLGDEAFF.

The gene calls are TRBV2 and TRBJ1-1, with D maybe TRBD1 (5 bases). The V gene's germline CDR1 is SNHLY and CDR2 FYNNEI. V was trimmed by 6 bases and J by 1 base, leaving 12 bases between them. The CDR3 is 14 residues long. The CDR3 bases are TGTGCCAGCAGGTACGGGGGACCGAACACTGAAGCTTTCTTT. It yields the protein CASRYGGPNTEAFF.

This clone has more than one count but fewer than ten. The rearrangement links TRBV11-2 to TRBJ2-7, with 10 positions matching TRBD2. Trimming took 0 bases from V and 4 from J; bases not matched to a gene: 0. The CDR3 spans 14 residues. In germline, CDR1 is SGHAT, CDR2 FQNNGV. CDR3 sequence (DNA): TGTGCCAGCAGCTTAGAACTAGCGGGATACGAGCAGTACTTC. This gives the protein CASSLELAGYEQYF.

The V and J genes are TRBV5-6 and TRBJ2-7; 7 bases align to TRBD1. Germline CDR1 is SGHDT and CDR2 is YYEEEE. Germline trimming cut 4 bases from V and 0 bases from J; bases unmatched to any gene: 7. The length of the CDR3 is 15 residues. CDR3 protein: CASSQIDRDSYEQYF. The CDR3 DNA reads TGTGCCAGCAGCCAAATCGACAGGGACTCCTACGAGCAGTACTTC.

This clone occurred a few times. The CDR3: CASRAGQVDTEAFF. Here the CDR3 DNA reads TGTGCCAGCAGAGCGGGACAGGTTGACACTGAAGCTTTCTTT. The chain uses TRBV2 and TRBJ1-1; 8 bases line up with TRBD1. Germline CDR1 and CDR2: SNHLY and FYNNEI. The CDR3 length is 14 residues. Losses at the gene ends were 6 bases for V and 3 bases for J; bases not matched to a gene: 6.

This chain joins TRBV25-1 and TRBJ2-1; D uncertain. Germline V gene data show CDR1 as MGHDK and CDR2 as SYGVNS. Between the trimmed V and J ends, which lost 7 bases and 4 bases, there was a span of 11 bases. The CDR3 runs 13 residues. CDR3 sequence reads: CASIGDWYNEQFF. CDR3 DNA: TGTGCCAGCATAGGAGACTGGTACAATGAGCAGTTCTTC.

The chain is built from TRBV27 and TRBJ1-1; the D gene is possibly TRBD1 (5 bases). Trimming removed 2 bases from V and 1 base from J, with 8 bases in between. CDR1 and CDR2 (germline): MNHEY, SMNVEV (reference sequence). This CDR3 is 14 amino acids long. The CDR3 nucleotides read TGTGCCAGCAGTTTAAGGGGCCGGAACACTGAAGCTTTCTTT. This codes for CASSLRGRNTEAFF.

The chain couples TRBV5-1 to TRBJ2-1; 7 bases align to TRBD2. Looked up from germline, CDR1 is SGHRS and CDR2 is YFSETQ. Trimming at V came to 3 bases and at J to 3 bases, leaving 3 bases not matched to a gene. The CDR3 consists of 14 residues. The CDR3 sequence is CASSSSSGYNEQFF. The CDR3 DNA follows: TGCGCCAGCAGCTCCTCTAGCGGCTACAATGAGCAGTTCTTC.

The rearrangement links TRBV27 to TRBJ2-2; D is undetermined. The CDR3 runs 14 residues. V lost 4 bases and J lost 4, with 10 bases in between. Germline V lookup: CDR1 MNHEY, CDR2 SMNVEV (reference sequence). The CDR3 reads CASSSPRSTGELFF. The DNA for the CDR3 is TGTGCCAGCAGTTCGCCCAGGTCCACCGGGGAGCTGTTTTTT.

CDR3 loop: CASRRQGATYEQYF. CDR3 nucleotides: TGTGCCAGCAGGCGACAGGGGGCAACCTACGAGCAGTACTTC. This rearrangement joins TRBV6-6 to TRBJ2-7; 10 positions match TRBD1. The CDR3 consists of 14 residues. Trimming at V came to 6 bases and at J to 2 bases, leaving 4 bases not matched to a gene. CDR1 and CDR2 from the germline V gene are MNHNY and SVGAGI (reference sequence).

This clone was observed a handful of times. This chain uses TRBV6-5 with TRBJ2-7; D might be TRBD2 (5 bases). CDR1 is MNHEY and CDR2 is SVGAGI in the germline V gene. This CDR3 contains 15 residues. Trimming left V 0 bases short and J 2 bases short, with 11 bases between. DNA for the CDR3: TGTGCCAGCAGTTACTCCCGGGGTGAAACCTACGAGCAGTACTTC. It specifies CASSYSRGETYEQYF.

This clone has just a few counts. The rearrangement uses TRBV18 and TRBJ2-1, with TRBD2 matching 14 bases. V gave up 3 bases and J gave up 8 bases; unmatched junction bases: 3. Looked up from germline, CDR1 is KGHSH and CDR2 is LQKENI. The length of the CDR3 is 15 residues. CDR3 loop: CASSPTSGRAHEQFF. The CDR3 DNA follows: TGTGCCAGCTCACCGACTAGCGGGAGGGCCCATGAGCAGTTCTTC.

This clone has only a few counts. This chain uses TRBV28 with TRBJ2-7; 10 nucleotides line up with TRBD2. Per the germline V gene, CDR1 is MDHEN and CDR2 is SYDVKM. This CDR3 comprises 15 residues. J gave up 2 bases and V 3 bases, and 4 bases lay outside the gene matches. CDR3 protein: CASSLFSGRTYEQYF. DNA for the CDR3: TGTGCCAGCAGTTTGTTTAGCGGGAGGACCTACGAGCAGTACTTC.

This chain joins TRBV14 and TRBJ1-2; maybe TRBD1 (5 bases). Germline CDR1 and CDR2: SGHDN and FVKESK. There are 13 residues in the CDR3. V lost 4 bases, J lost 5 bases, and 11 bases lay in between. The CDR3 loop is CASSLGGGYGYTF. CDR3 nucleotide sequence: TGTGCCAGCAGCCTCGGTGGGGGGTATGGCTACACCTTC.

This chain joins TRBV9 and TRBJ2-2, with D uncertain. There are 13 residues in the CDR3. V lost 4 bases and J lost 4, with 8 bases in between. Germline CDR1 SGDLS, CDR2 YYNGEE. The CDR3 nucleotides read TGTGCCAGCAGCACCTTCGGCACCGGGGAGCTGTTTTTT. Translating it yields CASSTFGTGELFF.

The rearrangement links TRBV18 to TRBJ2-1, with D perhaps TRBD1 (6 bases). From germline, CDR1 is KGHSH and CDR2 LQKENI. The CDR3 contains 15 residues. The V end was cut by 5 bases, the J end by 0 bases, with 11 bases between. The CDR3 protein is CASSVEQGSYNEQFF. As DNA, the CDR3 is TGTGCCAGCTCAGTGGAACAGGGCTCCTACAATGAGCAGTTCTTC.

This clone was seen more than once but under ten times. The chain is built from TRBV2 and TRBJ2-3; no clear D gene. The CDR3 has 12 residues. Between the trimmed V and J ends, which lost 5 bases and 4 bases, there was a span of 7 bases. Germline CDR1 is SNHLY and CDR2 is FYNNEI. This CDR3 reads CASSPLADTQYF. The CDR3 region has the DNA TGTGCCAGCAGTCCCTTAGCAGATACGCAGTATTTT.

The chain combines TRBV5-6 with TRBJ2-2, with D perhaps matching TRBD2 (6 bases). V was pared by 4 bases and J by 7 bases, with 11 bases between. Germline CDR1 is SGHDT and CDR2 is YYEEEE. This CDR3 spans 13 amino acids. The CDR3 is CASSRGMSGELFF. The CDR3 coding sequence is TGTGCCAGCAGCCGGGGGATGAGCGGGGAGCTGTTTTTT.

The gene calls are TRBV19 and TRBJ1-2, with a possible D match to TRBD1 (5 bases). Germline CDR1 reads LNHDA; CDR2 reads SQIVND (reference sequence). This CDR3 is built from 16 residues. The V gene lost 7 bases and the J gene lost 2 bases, with 20 bases spanning the gap. The DNA of the CDR3 is TGTGCCAGTACTCCTCCTTCGGGGAGGGACAACTATGGCTACACCTTC. This sequence encodes CASTPPSGRDNYGYTF.

The V call is TRBV2, the J call TRBJ2-1; maybe TRBD2 (6 bases). Germline assignment: CDR1 SNHLY and CDR2 FYNNEI. The germline V and J ends were trimmed by 0 bases and 0 bases, with 6 bases remaining between them. This CDR3 region has 15 residues. CDR3 region: CASSEAGLSYNEQFF. For the CDR3, the DNA is TGTGCCAGCAGTGAAGCGGGACTCTCCTACAATGAGCAGTTCTTC.

This clone was observed once. The V call is TRBV7-3, the J call TRBJ2-1; TRBD2 aligns across 9 bases. V was clipped by 2 bases and J by 4 bases; unmatched bases: 3. Germline V gene sequence: CDR1 SGHTA, CDR2 FQGTGA. CDR3 size: 15 residues. In DNA form, the CDR3 reads TGTGCCAGCAGCTTAGGAGCGGGAGGTTACAATGAGCAGTTCTTC. This gives the protein CASSLGAGGYNEQFF.

The chain carries TRBV5-1 and TRBJ2-5; perhaps TRBD2 as D (6 bases). V was pared by 7 bases and J by 2 bases, with 18 bases between. The length of the CDR3 is 15 residues. Germline values: CDR1 SGHRS, CDR2 YFSETQ. CDR3 in DNA: TGCGCCAGCTCGCGGGCGGGGCAGAGACAAGAGACCCAGTACTTC. It specifies CASSRAGQRQETQYF. Filled out from reference TRBV5-1 and TRBJ2-5, the complete variable domain reads KAGVTQTPRYLIKTRGQQVTLSCSPISGHRSVSWYQQTPGQGLQFLFEYFSETQRNKGNFPGRFSGRQFSNSRSEMNVSTLELGDSALYLCASSRAGQRQETQYFGPGTRLLVL.

This clone was recorded a few times. The V and J genes are TRBV5-1 and TRBJ1-1, with no clear D. CDR3 length equals 11 residues. The germline V gene encodes CDR1 SGHRS and CDR2 YFSETQ. V was cut by 0 bases and J by 6 bases, with 3 bases left in between. Here the CDR3 reads CASSLDSEAFF. In DNA, the CDR3 is TGCGCCAGCAGCTTGGACTCTGAAGCTTTCTTT.

This clone was recorded a few times. The rearrangement joins TRBV18 to TRBJ1-3; 9 bases match TRBD1. The trim removed 6 bases at V and 2 bases at J, leaving 5 bases unmatched. This CDR3 spans 15 amino acids. Germline V CDR1 and CDR2: KGHSH, LQKENI. The CDR3 region has the DNA TGTGCCAGCTCCGAGAGGACAGGGGCTGGAAACACCATATATTTT. Residues: CASSERTGAGNTIYF.

The chain employs TRBV19 and TRBJ1-5; D not resolved. The CDR3 is made up of 14 amino acids. V lost 3 bases and J 0 bases, leaving 6 bases between the germline ends. The germline CDR1 and CDR2 sequences are LNHDA and SQIVND (reference sequence). Written as DNA, the CDR3 is TGTGCCAGTAGTATCCGAGGTAGCAATCAGCCCCAGCATTTT. It encodes CASSIRGSNQPQHF.

This clone was counted a few times. V and J are TRBV4-2 and TRBJ1-6; 7 bases are a match to TRBD1. The CDR3 consists of 14 residues. Germline V lookup: CDR1 LGHNA, CDR2 YNFKEQ. The trim removed 2 bases at V and 6 bases at J, leaving 1 base unmatched. The CDR3 DNA sequence: TGTGCCAGCAGCCAAAACAGGGGTAATTCACCCCTCCACTTT. The encoded protein is CASSQNRGNSPLHF.

The chain combines TRBV9 with TRBJ1-5; the D gene is possibly TRBD1 (5 bases). Germline CDR1 reads SGDLS; CDR2 reads YYNGEE. This CDR3 contains 15 residues. V lost 0 bases and J 2 bases, leaving 9 bases between the germline ends. The CDR3 reads CASSVGGGGNQPQHF. CDR3 DNA: TGTGCCAGCAGCGTAGGTGGGGGGGGCAATCAGCCCCAGCATTTT.

This clone appeared a few times. This rearrangement joins TRBV4-3 to TRBJ2-1; 14 nucleotides agree with TRBD2. J lost 7 bases, V lost 4 bases, and 6 bases had no gene match. The CDR3 is made up of 16 amino acids. Germline CDR1 reads LGHNA; CDR2 reads YSLEER. The CDR3 is CASSRIGTSGSNEQFF. CDR3 coding DNA: TGCGCCAGCAGCCGGATAGGGACTAGCGGGAGTAATGAGCAGTTCTTC.

This clone was detected only a few times. The chain uses TRBV12-5 and TRBJ2-1; D is possibly TRBD2 (6 bases). V was pared by 2 bases and J by 0 bases, with 11 bases between. CDR1 is LGHNT, CDR2 FRNRAP, per germline. CDR3 size: 16 residues. CDR3 loop: CASGLPRGSSYNEQFF. The CDR3, as DNA: TGTGCTAGTGGTTTGCCTCGGGGGAGCTCCTACAATGAGCAGTTCTTC.

This sequence joins TRBV27 and TRBJ2-1, with TRBD2 matching over 14 bases. The CDR3 is 17 amino acids. V lost 1 base to trimming and J lost 6 bases; unmatched junction nucleotides: 5. Per germline, CDR1 MNHEY and CDR2 SMNVEV (reference sequence). This CDR3 reads CASSLYGTSGRRNEQFF. The CDR3 nucleotides read TGTGCCAGCAGTTTATACGGGACTAGCGGGAGACGCAATGAGCAGTTCTTC.